The T cell receptor beta chain under discussion was sequenced for a study of cytomegalovirus exposure and HLA in healthy donors. On this clone: Its antigen is still unknown. Relative to the germline gene, one junction end is altered; a read error may explain this.

PCR was performed using 60 Vbeta and 13 Jbeta primers. The protocol was immunoSEQ multiplex PCR, while the TCRdb copy is restricted to in-frame clones and leaves out a portion. The sample gives around 140,000 clones, approximately 80% of which show up once; 1.5% is in the top ten. Study results and limitations: In vitro experiments confirmed that a few CMV-associated chains were specific for CMV antigens.

This CDR3 is built from 15 residues. CDR1 is SGHRS, CDR2 YFSETQ, per germline. The sample was PBMCs. The chain carries TRBV5-1 and TRBJ1-2; 7 bases agree with TRBD1. The origin of this receptor is a female donor in good health and CMV-seronegative. Written as DNA, the CDR3 is TGTGCCAGCAGCCCCGATCGACAGGGTAACTATGGCTACACCTTC. The encoded protein is CASSPDRQGNYGYTF.